Listed below are T cell receptor beta chains from one sample, sequenced in a study of shared clonotypes between healthy human individuals. The data were produced by immunoSEQ multiplex PCR, yet TCRdb's version contains in-frame clones alone and is incomplete. The sample lists about 2.4 million clones, 80% to 95% seen once, with more than 0.35% in the top ten. The sample taken for sequencing was naive CD4+ T cells from PBMCs. Every receptor here comes from a man aged 18 to 30 in good health. Some clones in this sample may be carry-over from other donors' samples. CDR3s include the opening cysteine and the closing phenylalanine or tryptophan. Each record gives: clone size, CDR3 length, V gene, J gene, D gene, CDR3 DNA, CDR3 protein. A D gene is named only where the DNA matches it firmly. Where a row states a size, it is once, few, many or the class of an expanded clone; other rows omit it.

.,10,TRBV28,TRBJ2-7,.,TGTGCCAGCATGGGTCGGGAGCAGTACTTC,CASMGREQYF
.,14,TRBV28,TRBJ1-5,.,TGTGCCAGCAGTTTTGGGACTCCTTCCCAGCCCCAGCATTTT,CASSFGTPSQPQHF
.,12,TRBV10-1,TRBJ1-1,TRBD1,TGCGCCAGCAGTGAGTCGACAGGGGAGGCTTTCTTT,CASSESTGEAFF
.,13,TRBV6-1,TRBJ1-2,TRBD1,TGTGCCAGGGGGGGGACGACAGGGGATGGCTACACCTTC,CARGGTTGDGYTF
.,14,TRBV9,TRBJ1-2,.,TGTGCCAGCAGCGTAGGTGAGGGGCCCTATGGCTACACCTTC,CASSVGEGPYGYTF
once,18,TRBV27,TRBJ2-6,TRBD1,TGTGCCAGCAGCCGCCGGGACAGGCCCACGTCTGGGGCCAACGTCCTGACTTTC,CASSRRDRPTSGANVLTF
once,15,TRBV7-8,TRBJ2-7,TRBD2,TGTGCCAGCAGCCAACTAGCGGGAGGGCCGTGGGAGCAGTACTTC,CASSQLAGGPWEQYF
.,16,TRBV5-4,TRBJ1-1,TRBD1,TGTGCCAGCAGCTTGGAAGGGGGCAAACGGGACACTGAAGCTTTCTTT,CASSLEGGKRDTEAFF
.,16,TRBV9,TRBJ1-4,TRBD1,TGTGCCAGCAGCGGGGGACAGCTCTCAACTAATGAAAAACTGTTTTTT,CASSGGQLSTNEKLFF
.,14,TRBV7-2,TRBJ2-1,TRBD1,TGTGCCAGCAGCTCCCAGGACAGGGCGGATGAGCAGTTCTTC,CASSSQDRADEQFF
.,13,TRBV12-5,TRBJ2-2,.,TGTGCTAGTGGTCCATCTAACACCGGGGAGCTGTTTTTT,CASGPSNTGELFF
.,13,TRBV19,TRBJ2-5,.,TGTGCCAGTAGTATGATTGGGGGGGAGACCCAGTACTTC,CASSMIGGETQYF
.,16,TRBV5-1,TRBJ1-4,.,TGCGCCAGCAGCTTGAAATTGGGTCAGATTAATGAAAAACTGTTTTTT,CASSLKLGQINEKLFF
.,15,TRBV5-1,TRBJ2-3,TRBD2,TGCGCCAGCAGCTTGGAGCGGGGAGACCCAGATACGCAGTATTTT,CASSLERGDPDTQYF
.,15,TRBV6-5,TRBJ2-4,.,TGTGCCAGCAGTTGGAGGGGGTTTGTCAAAAACATTCAGTACTTC,CASSWRGFVKNIQYF
.,15,TRBV30,TRBJ2-3,.,TGTGCCTGGAGTCGTGGCGGACCCCTGGCAGATACGCAGTATTTT,CAWSRGGPLADTQYF
.,15,TRBV7-9,TRBJ2-3,TRBD2,TGTGCCGGGGGGAGTAGCGGGAGATCCGCAGATACGCAGTATTTT,CAGGSSGRSADTQYF
.,12,TRBV5-1,TRBJ1-2,.,TGCGCCAGCAGCCCACAGGGAGAGGGCTACACCTTC,CASSPQGEGYTF
.,14,TRBV5-1,TRBJ2-5,.,TGCGCCAGCAGCTTAGACGGGACCCAAGAGACCCAGTACTTC,CASSLDGTQETQYF
.,12,TRBV30,TRBJ1-6,.,TGTGCCTCTGAACAGGGCAATTCACCCCTCCACTTT,CASEQGNSPLHF
.,15,TRBV7-3,TRBJ2-1,TRBD2,TGTGCCAGCAGCTGGGTAGCGGGCTCCTACAATGAGCAGTTCTTC,CASSWVAGSYNEQFF
.,12,TRBV5-1,TRBJ2-7,TRBD1,TGCGCCAGCAGCTTCGACAGGGGCGAGCAGTACTTC,CASSFDRGEQYF
.,15,TRBV5-4,TRBJ2-7,TRBD2,TGTGCCAGCACCACCCGGGGGGGGAGTTTCTACGAGCAGTACTTC,CASTTRGGSFYEQYF